These T cell receptor beta chains were read from a single sample in a study of cytomegalovirus exposure and HLA in healthy donors. Measured with immunoSEQ multiplex PCR; TCRdb has only the in-frame clones, and not every one. The sample carries fewer than 120,000 clones, around 80% recorded once. Sequenced input: PBMCs. These receptors originate from a man under 40 in good health and CMV-seropositive. Both conserved end residues are part of each CDR3. The D gene is left open where the match is weak. Clone size is given for some rows only: seen once, a few or many times, or a class if the clone is expanded.

j_call	v_call	clone_size	cdr3_length	d_call	cdr3_nt	cdr3_aa
TRBJ2-2	TRBV30	-	16	-	TGTGCCTGGCGCGAGGGCGTGGCAGTCCTGACCGGGGAGCTGTTTTTT	CAWREGVAVLTGELFF
TRBJ1-5	TRBV2	-	15	-	TGTGCCAGCAGTGAACCCAGGGATGGCAATCAGCCCCAGCATTTT	CASSEPRDGNQPQHF
TRBJ1-1	TRBV5-6	-	13	-	TGTGCCAGCAGCTTGGGTCAGTATACTGAAGCTTTCTTT	CASSLGQYTEAFF
TRBJ2-5	TRBV7-2	-	14	-	TGTGCCAGCAGCAGTCAGGGGTACCAAGAGACCCAGTACTTC	CASSSQGYQETQYF
TRBJ2-7	TRBV7-9	-	15	TRBD1	TGTGCCAGCAGCCCTCCGGGGCAGGGGGCGAGGGAGCAGTACTTC	CASSPPGQGAREQYF
TRBJ2-7	TRBV18	-	14	-	TGTGCCAGCTCACCGCTACAGGCCCCCTACGAGCAGTACTTC	CASSPLQAPYEQYF
TRBJ2-5	TRBV18	-	17	TRBD2	TGTGCCAGCTCACCACCAGGAGCGGGGGGGTCCAGAGAGACCCAGTACTTC	CASSPPGAGGSRETQYF
TRBJ1-3	TRBV19	few	15	TRBD1	TGTGCCAGTACCTTGGACAGGCCGTCTGGAAACACCATATATTTT	CASTLDRPSGNTIYF
TRBJ1-2	TRBV6-5	-	14	-	TGTGCCAGCAGCCGGACAGAGGCCGCCTATGGCTACACCTTC	CASSRTEAAYGYTF
TRBJ1-5	TRBV28	few	14	TRBD1	TGTGCCAGCAGTTTGACAGGGACATATCAGCCCCAGCATTTT	CASSLTGTYQPQHF
TRBJ2-3	TRBV2	-	18	-	TGTGCCAGCAGTCTAATCGACCCGGGGAGCCGGGGCACAGATACGCAGTATTTT	CASSLIDPGSRGTDTQYF
TRBJ2-7	TRBV6-5	-	13	-	TGTGCCAGCAGTTACCGGGTGGCCTACGAGCAGTACTTC	CASSYRVAYEQYF
TRBJ2-5	TRBV7-2	-	12	-	TGTGCCAGCAGCCCCCCGACAGTGACCCAGTACTTC	CASSPPTVTQYF
TRBJ1-5	TRBV2	few	15	-	TGTGCCAGCAGTGATTCGTCAGGGTCGGGTCAGCCCCAGCATTTT	CASSDSSGSGQPQHF
TRBJ2-7	TRBV4-3	few	18	-	TGCGCCAGCAGCCAGTCGGCCAGAGGCTCCGGGTATGGTTACGAGCAGTACTTC	CASSQSARGSGYGYEQYF
TRBJ1-5	TRBV19	-	14	-	TGTGCCAGTGAGCACAGGGCCTTTAATCAGCCCCAGCATTTT	CASEHRAFNQPQHF
TRBJ2-7	TRBV29-1	-	14	TRBD1	TGCAGCGTTGTACCGGGACAGGGGGCCTACGAGCAGTACTTC	CSVVPGQGAYEQYF
TRBJ2-7	TRBV6-6	-	13	-	TGTGCCAGCAGTTCCACAGGGAACTACGAGCAGTACTTC	CASSSTGNYEQYF
TRBJ2-5	TRBV7-2	-	14	-	TGTGCCAGCAGACTCCGGGACTTTGTAGAGACCCAGTACTTC	CASRLRDFVETQYF
TRBJ2-6	TRBV11-3	-	17	TRBD1	TGTGCCAGCAGCTCAGGACAGGGGGACTCTGGGGCCAACGTCCTGACTTTC	CASSSGQGDSGANVLTF
TRBJ2-1	TRBV27	-	15	-	TGTGCCAGCAGTCTGCAGGGGAGCTCCTACAATGAGCAGTTCTTC	CASSLQGSSYNEQFF
TRBJ2-1	TRBV4-3	-	16	TRBD2	TGCGCCAGCAGCCAACTACTAGCGGGAATTTACAATGAGCAGTTCTTC	CASSQLLAGIYNEQFF
TRBJ2-1	TRBV5-8	-	15	TRBD1	TGTGCCAGCAGCTCGACAGGGGGCTTAGTATTAGGGCAGTTCTTC	CASSSTGGLVLGQFF
TRBJ2-7	TRBV7-9	-	13	-	TGTGCCAGCACCCCAGGGGTTACCTACGAGCAGTACTTC	CASTPGVTYEQYF
TRBJ2-3	TRBV5-6	few	15	-	TGTGCCAGCAACTGGGGGGGCGCGAGCACAGATACGCAGTATTTT	CASNWGGASTDTQYF
TRBJ1-2	TRBV9	-	13	-	TGTGCCAGCAGCGTAGTCGGCGGTATTAGCTACACCTTC	CASSVVGGISYTF
TRBJ2-3	TRBV20-1	-	11	TRBD1	TGCAGTGGAGGGGGCTACAATACGCAGTATTTT	CSGGGYNTQYF
TRBJ2-3	TRBV11-2	-	17	TRBD2	TGTGCCAGCAGCCCAGGACTAGCGGGGGGGCTAAGCCATACGCAGTATTTT	CASSPGLAGGLSHTQYF
TRBJ2-1	TRBV28	-	17	TRBD2	TGTGCCAGCAGTTTAAGTGGGGGACTAGCGGGGGTCAATGAGCAGTTCTTC	CASSLSGGLAGVNEQFF
TRBJ2-5	TRBV27	-	14	-	TGTGCCAGCAGTTTAGCTTCCAGGCCAGAGACCCAGTACTTC	CASSLASRPETQYF
TRBJ1-1	TRBV28	-	13	-	TGTGCCAGCAGTTTATACTCGCCAGGAGAAGCTTTCTTT	CASSLYSPGEAFF